Following are 13 T cell receptor beta chains from one sample sequenced in a study of cytomegalovirus exposure and HLA in healthy donors. TCRdb's copy holds only in-frame clones and misses some; the assay was immunoSEQ multiplex PCR. Found here are tens of thousands of clones, approximately 90% of them singletons; the top ten hold over 0.95%. Sequenced material: PBMCs. These receptors originate from a man between 18 and 29 years old in good health and CMV-seronegative.

The gene calls are TRBV6-5 and TRBJ2-1; no clear D. Germline V gene data show CDR1 as MNHEY and CDR2 as SVGAGI. With 2 bases removed from V and 4 bases from J, the gap between germline ends came to 12 bases. The CDR3 is made up of 15 amino acids. The CDR3: CASSYRPTAYNEQFF. CDR3 nucleotide sequence: TGTGCCAGCAGTTACCGGCCTACAGCTTACAATGAGCAGTTCTTC.

The chain carries TRBV5-4 and TRBJ2-2; the match to TRBD2 covers 10 bases. The trim removed 1 base at V and 4 bases at J, leaving 4 bases unmatched. The CDR3 loop spans 16 amino acids. Germline lookup yields CDR1 SGHNT and CDR2 YYREEE (reference sequence). DNA of the CDR3: TGTGCCAGCAGCTTGCCTAGCGGGAGTGGCACCGGGGAGCTGTTTTTT. Translation: CASSLPSGSGTGELFF.

Details on this clone: This specimen includes other DNA sequences encoding the same CDR3. The chain has TRBV18 and TRBJ2-7; 7 nucleotides match TRBD2. V shed 3 bases and J 1 base; nucleotides not matched to a gene: 3. There are 14 residues in the CDR3. Looked up from germline, CDR1 is KGHSH and CDR2 is LQKENI. CDR3 protein: CASSPSGGSYEQYF. In DNA, the CDR3 is TGTGCCAGCTCACCTTCGGGAGGATCCTACGAGCAGTACTTC.

The rearrangement uses TRBV11-3 and TRBJ1-1; D not certain. V was shortened by 5 bases and J by 2 bases, with 6 bases between the two germline ends. CDR1 SGHNT and CDR2 YENEEA come from the germline V gene. This CDR3 has 12 amino acids. CDR3 amino acids: CASSASNTEAFF. CDR3 bases: TGTGCCAGCAGCGCGTCAAACACTGAAGCTTTCTTT. The variable domain in full, completed from reference TRBV11-3 and TRBJ1-1, reads EAGVVQSPRYKIIEKKQPVAFWCNPISGHNTLYWYLQNLGQGPELLIRYENEEAVDDSQLPKDRFSAERLKGVDSTLKIQPAELGDSAVYLCASSASNTEAFFGQGTRLTVV.

V usage is TRBV4-2 and J usage is TRBJ2-7; possible D gene TRBD1, 6 bases. V was shortened by 0 bases and J by 6 bases, with 12 bases between the two germline ends. The CDR3 is 14 residues long. CDR1 and CDR2 from the germline V gene are LGHNA and YNFKEQ. CDR3 region: CASSQDQQGFEQYF. As DNA, the CDR3 is TGTGCCAGCAGCCAAGACCAACAGGGCTTCGAGCAGTACTTC.

The CDR3, as DNA: TGCGCCAGCAACCCCGACACACTAGCGGGACCCGAGCAGTACTTC. Translating gives CASNPDTLAGPEQYF. The chain couples TRBV5-1 to TRBJ2-7, with 10 bases identical to TRBD2. Germline CDR1 reads SGHRS; CDR2 reads YFSETQ. V lost 6 bases, J lost 6 bases, and 12 bases stayed unmatched. The length of the CDR3 is 15 residues.

The chain links TRBV7-2 to TRBJ1-5, with D possibly being TRBD1 (6 bases). The germline V and J ends were trimmed by 3 bases and 1 base, with 10 bases remaining between them. The CDR3 sequence is 15 residues long. CDR1 and CDR2 (germline): SGHTA, FQGNSA. CDR3 amino acids: CASSLTGSSNQPQHF. In DNA, the CDR3 is TGTGCCAGCAGCTTGACAGGTTCGAGCAATCAGCCCCAGCATTTT.

The rearrangement joins TRBV7-3 to TRBJ2-1; D might be TRBD2 (5 bases). This CDR3 comprises 15 residues. Germline CDR1 and CDR2: SGHTA and FQGTGA. The V gene lost 5 bases and the J gene lost 6 bases, with 17 bases spanning the gap. The CDR3 DNA follows: TGTGCCAGCAGCAAACTCGTTGCGCGGGCCAATGAGCAGTTCTTC. Translating gives CASSKLVARANEQFF. The entire variable domain, with the rest obtained from reference TRBV7-3 and TRBJ2-1, is as follows: GAGVSQTPSNKVTEKGKYVELRCDPISGHTALYWYRQSLGQGPEFLIYFQGTGAADDSGLPNDRFFAVRPEGSVSTLKIQRTERGDSAVYLCASSKLVARANEQFFGPGTRLTVL.

CDR3 amino acids: CASRRSGTSETQYF. The CDR3 DNA follows: TGTGCCAGCAGGCGTTCCGGGACTAGCGAGACCCAGTACTTC. The gene calls are TRBV11-2 and TRBJ2-5; 9 bases are shared with TRBD2. The germline CDR1 and CDR2 sequences are SGHAT and FQNNGV. With 6 bases clipped from V and 5 bases from J, the junction kept 7 bases outside the gene matches. This CDR3 has 14 residues.

This CDR3 is CASSLTGRNTEAFF. The CDR3 nucleotides read TGTGCCAGCAGCTTAACAGGGAGGAACACTGAAGCTTTCTTT. The V call is TRBV7-2, the J call TRBJ1-1; tentative D call: TRBD1 (6 bases). Per the germline V gene, CDR1 is SGHTA and CDR2 is FQGNSA. The CDR3 spans 14 residues. Trimming removed 2 bases from V and 1 base from J, with 8 bases in between.

The chain has TRBV11-2 and TRBJ2-2; 9 bases align to TRBD2. The CDR3 has 18 amino acids. After removal of 5 bases from V and 5 bases from J, the junction contained 15 bases not matched to a gene. Germline CDR1 is SGHAT and CDR2 is FQNNGV. The CDR3 sequence is CASSPLRVAGVWTGELFF. In nucleotides, the CDR3 is TGTGCCAGCAGCCCACTTCGAGTAGCGGGAGTGTGGACCGGGGAGCTGTTTTTT. The variable domain in full, with the rest retrieved from reference TRBV11-2 and TRBJ2-2, is EAGVAQSPRYKIIEKRQSVAFWCNPISGHATLYWYQQILGQGPKLLIQFQNNGVVDDSQLPKDRFSAERLKGVDSTLKIQPAKLEDSAVYLCASSPLRVAGVWTGELFFGEGSRLTVL.

The chain combines TRBV18 with TRBJ2-2, with TRBD2 matching over 10 bases. From germline, CDR1 is KGHSH and CDR2 LQKENI. Trimming took 2 bases from V and 4 from J; bases not matched to a gene: 4. This CDR3 contains 16 residues. CDR3 bases: TGTGCCAGCTCACCAAGGCTAGCGGGAGCCACCGGGGAGCTGTTTTTT. Amino acids: CASSPRLAGATGELFF.

CDR3 in DNA: TGTGCCAGCAGCGCGGGACTAAACACCGGGGAGCTGTTTTTT. Its translation: CASSAGLNTGELFF. The V gene is TRBV9, the J gene TRBJ2-2; 7 bases fit TRBD2. The CDR3 is 14 amino acids. Germline assignment: CDR1 SGDLS and CDR2 YYNGEE. J gave up 2 bases and V 3 bases, and 1 base lay outside the gene matches.